The next 5 T cell receptor beta chains were all read from a single sample in a study of cytomegalovirus exposure and HLA in healthy donors. PCR amplification relied on 60 Vbeta primers (plus 13 Jbeta primers). Libraries were prepared by immunoSEQ multiplex PCR; TCRdb keeps only in-frame clonotypes and omits some of them. The sample yields some 160,000 clones, over 60% seen once. Sequencing input: PBMCs. The receptors shown here come from a man aged 40-49 years in good health and CMV-seronegative.

This chain joins TRBV7-2 and TRBJ1-6; unclear D gene. The germline V gene encodes CDR1 SGHTA and CDR2 FQGNSA. V lost 1 base and J lost 2, with 9 bases in between. The CDR3 is 16 residues long. In DNA form, the CDR3 reads TGTGCCAGCAGCTTAGAAGCCCCTACCTATAATTCACCCCTCCACTTT. Translated: CASSLEAPTYNSPLHF.

In its sample, this clone was seen a few times. This chain connects TRBV7-2 to TRBJ2-2; D might be TRBD2 (5 bases). Germline V lookup: CDR1 SGHTA, CDR2 FQGNSA. The CDR3 runs 15 residues. The ends were cut back, 0 bases at V and 1 base at J, with 6 bases in the middle. CDR3 protein: CASSLARENTGELFF. CDR3 bases: TGTGCCAGCAGCTTAGCACGGGAGAACACCGGGGAGCTGTTTTTT.

This clone was recorded a few times. This chain connects TRBV4-1 to TRBJ1-1; D gene ambiguous. In germline, CDR1 is MGHRA, CDR2 YSYEKL. This CDR3 is 12 amino acids long. Trimming removed 1 base at V and 10 bases at J, with 10 bases between. Here the CDR3 reads CASSQVREPAFF. The CDR3 DNA sequence: TGCGCCAGCAGCCAAGTAAGGGAGCCAGCTTTCTTT.

This chain uses TRBV11-2 with TRBJ1-3; 9 nucleotides agree with TRBD1. Germline loops: CDR1 SGHAT, CDR2 FQNNGV. The ends lost 7 bases at V and 4 bases at J; junction bases unmatched: 8. The CDR3 totals 15 residues. The CDR3, as DNA: TGTGCCAGCACCACACAGGGGGCTAAAGGAAACACCATATATTTT. Its translation is CASTTQGAKGNTIYF.

This chain links TRBV9 with TRBJ1-2; D is undetermined. The CDR3 covers 12 residues. Germline V gives CDR1 SGDLS, CDR2 YYNGEE. Trimming shortened V by 3 bases and J by 4 bases, and 7 bases separated the two germline ends. The CDR3 loop reads CASSAGSYGYTF. CDR3 coding DNA: TGTGCCAGCAGCGCGGGGTCCTATGGCTACACCTTC.